This T cell receptor beta chain was obtained from a study of CD8 T cells in ankylosing spondylitis. CDR1 is MDHEN and CDR2 is SYDVKM in the germline V gene. CDR3 length: 15 amino acids. V gave up 3 bases and J gave up 2 bases, with 10 bases separating them. TCRdb itself ran the 5' RACE reads through MiXCR, one entry per CDR3 protein. This table holds more than 100,000 distinct CDR3 sequences, more than 15% found once. Findings and caveats of the study: In ankylosing spondylitis blood, a motif of 7 to 9 highly homologous TCR beta variants appeared characteristic.

This clonotype appeared a few times. Its target is not known. Material for sequencing was blood, either unsorted or a sorted T cell fraction (not recorded which). The clonotype was recovered from a male donor with ankylosing spondylitis. The J gene is TRBJ2-2, the V gene TRBV28; the D gene is possibly TRBD2 (6 bases). The CDR3 loop reads CASSFDGGNTGELFF. The CDR3 bases are TGTGCCAGCAGTTTCGACGGGGGAAACACCGGGGAGCTGTTTTTT.